One sample yielded the 25 T cell receptor beta chains listed below, sequenced in a study of cytomegalovirus exposure and HLA in healthy donors. The PCR employed 60 Vbeta primers together with 13 Jbeta primers. Using immunoSEQ multiplex PCR, the repertoire was profiled, and TCRdb retains in-frame clones only, with some absent. The sample shows 110,000 to 150,000 clones, roughly 71% of them seen only once. Input material: PBMCs. Source of these receptors: a man aged 25 to 45 in good health and CMV-seronegative.

J is TRBJ2-1 and V is TRBV7-8; the match to TRBD2 covers 7 bases. V shed 1 base and J 3 bases; nucleotides not matched to a gene: 3. The germline V gene encodes CDR1 SGHVS and CDR2 FQNEAQ. This CDR3 has 15 residues. The CDR3 nucleotides are TGTGCCAGCAGCTTAGTCGGCGGGGGCTACAATGAGCAGTTCTTC. This encodes CASSLVGGGYNEQFF.

The chain couples TRBV6-6 to TRBJ2-3; 8 bases map to TRBD1. CDR1 MNHNY and CDR2 SVGAGI come from the germline V gene (reference sequence). The CDR3 is 15 residues long. The J segment lost 2 bases and the V segment lost 1 base, leaving 2 bases of the junction unmatched. The CDR3 protein is CASSYLGQVTDTQYF. The CDR3 bases are TGTGCCAGCAGTTACTTGGGACAGGTCACAGATACGCAGTATTTT.

The chain combines TRBV6-1 with TRBJ1-6, with D hard to call. This CDR3 contains 12 residues. The V end lost 6 bases, the J end lost 7 bases, and 7 bases lay between the germline ends. In germline, CDR1 is MNHNS, CDR2 SASEGT. The CDR3 sequence: CASRGGNSPLHF. The CDR3 DNA is TGTGCCAGCAGGGGCGGGAATTCACCCCTCCACTTT.

The chain is built from TRBV30 and TRBJ1-5, with 8 bases lining up with TRBD1. The V segment lost 2 bases and the J segment 2 bases; nucleotides outside the gene matches: 14. Germline V gene sequence: CDR1 GTSNPN, CDR2 SVGIG (reference sequence). The CDR3 extends over 18 amino acids. The CDR3 region has the DNA TGTGCCTGGAGTCTGGGGGCAGGGGGCGCGTATGGCAATCAGCCCCAGCATTTT. It translates to CAWSLGAGGAYGNQPQHF.

This clone was counted a single time. The CDR3 region is CASSSTWDTMREAFF. For the CDR3, the DNA is TGTGCCAGTAGTAGCACCTGGGACACGATGAGAGAAGCTTTCTTT. The chain is built from TRBV19 and TRBJ1-1, with D possibly being TRBD1 (6 bases). Germline loops: CDR1 LNHDA, CDR2 SQIVND (reference sequence). CDR3 length: 15 amino acids. Trimming removed 4 bases at V and 8 bases at J, with 20 bases between.

The CDR3 sequence is CASSPRARQGFYNEQFF. CDR3 nucleotides: TGTGCCAGCTCACCACGAGCGCGACAGGGATTCTACAATGAGCAGTTCTTC. The V and J genes are TRBV18 and TRBJ2-1, with 7 bases identical to TRBD1. The V gene's germline CDR1 is KGHSH and CDR2 LQKENI. The CDR3 runs 17 residues. The V segment lost 1 base and the J segment 3 bases; nucleotides outside the gene matches: 9.

The J gene is TRBJ1-1, the V gene TRBV11-2; D might be TRBD1 (5 bases). V was pared by 0 bases and J by 0 bases, with 8 bases between. The CDR3 length is 15 residues. Germline assignment: CDR1 SGHAT and CDR2 FQNNGV. DNA for the CDR3: TGTGCCAGCAGCTTAGACCCGACAGTGAACACTGAAGCTTTCTTT. This codes for CASSLDPTVNTEAFF.

The chain couples TRBV4-2 to TRBJ2-1; 10 bases are a match to TRBD2. CDR1 LGHNA and CDR2 YNFKEQ come from the germline V gene. Losses at the gene ends were 2 bases for V and 2 bases for J; bases not matched to a gene: 9. CDR3 length: 18 amino acids. The CDR3 DNA is TGTGCCAGCAGCCAAATTGGTATAGGACTAGCGGCCTACAATGAGCAGTTCTTC. Translated, it gives CASSQIGIGLAAYNEQFF.

The genes are TRBV29-1 and TRBJ1-1; 9 positions match TRBD1. CDR1 and CDR2 from the germline V gene are SQVTM and ANQGSEA. J was trimmed by 3 bases and V by 5 bases; bases with no gene match: 4. CDR3 length: 13 amino acids. CDR3 DNA sequence: TGCAGCGTTTCACAGGGGGCTGACACTGAAGCTTTCTTT. This gives the protein CSVSQGADTEAFF.

The chain combines TRBV6-5 with TRBJ1-2, with 8 bases fitting TRBD1. V lost 6 bases to trimming and J lost 7 bases; unmatched junction nucleotides: 7. The CDR3 runs to 13 residues. Germline CDR1 reads MNHEY; CDR2 reads SVGAGI. The CDR3 DNA reads TGTGCCAGCAGGACAGGGGTTTTAGGTGGCTACACCTTC. It encodes CASRTGVLGGYTF.

The chain combines TRBV2 with TRBJ2-5; no definite D call. Germline CDR1 is SNHLY and CDR2 is FYNNEI. Deletions cut 2 bases from V and 0 bases from J, with 10 bases between. The CDR3 consists of 15 residues. The CDR3 protein is CASSESRPDQETQYF. In nucleotides, the CDR3 is TGTGCCAGCAGTGAAAGCAGGCCGGACCAAGAGACCCAGTACTTC.

V gene TRBV4-2 combines with J gene TRBJ2-1, with 10 positions matching TRBD2. With V trimmed by 5 bases and J by 10 bases, 14 bases remained unmatched. The CDR3 consists of 16 residues. Germline CDR1 is LGHNA and CDR2 is YNFKEQ. The CDR3 region is CASSSWKRGGQGEQFF. As DNA, the CDR3 is TGTGCCAGCAGCTCATGGAAGCGGGGGGGCCAGGGGGAGCAGTTCTTC.

The V call is TRBV6-6, the J call TRBJ2-1, with 10 bases aligning to TRBD2. V dropped 5 bases and J dropped 6; count of bases not matched to a gene: 4. The length of the CDR3 is 14 residues. Germline V gives CDR1 MNHNY, CDR2 SVGAGI (reference sequence). The chain's CDR3 is CASSLAGEINEQFF. The CDR3 nucleotides read TGTGCCAGCAGTCTAGCGGGAGAAATCAATGAGCAGTTCTTC.

On this clone itself: A junction boundary mismatches the germline segment, possibly from a read error. The chain employs TRBV5-4 and TRBJ2-4, with 7 nucleotides matching TRBD2. CDR1 SGHNT and CDR2 YYREEE come from the germline V gene (reference sequence). The CDR3 sequence is 15 residues long. The CDR3, as DNA: TGTGCCAGCAGCCCTGGACTAGGAACGGCAAACAGTCAGTACTTC. The encoded protein is CASSPGLGTANSQYF.

The V call is TRBV6-5, the J call TRBJ2-7, with 9 bases lining up with TRBD2. The CDR3 spans 12 residues. V lost 6 bases, J lost 4 bases, and 1 base stayed unmatched. The germline CDR1 and CDR2 sequences are MNHEY and SVGAGI. The CDR3 nucleotides are TGTGCCAGCAGCCTAGCGGGGTACGAGCAGTACTTC. Protein: CASSLAGYEQYF.

This clone was seen only a few times. The J gene is TRBJ1-1, the V gene TRBV7-9, with TRBD1 identical over 7 bases. Germline CDR1 SEHNR, CDR2 FQNEAQ (reference sequence). V lost 11 bases to trimming and J lost 0 bases; unmatched junction nucleotides: 6. This CDR3 is built from 13 residues. The DNA of the CDR3 is TGTGCCGGGGCGGGACAGATGAACACTGAAGCTTTCTTT. Protein: CAGAGQMNTEAFF.

This sequence joins TRBV27 and TRBJ1-5; D perhaps matches TRBD1 (6 bases). The germline CDR1 and CDR2 sequences are MNHEY and SMNVEV (reference sequence). V was clipped by 2 bases and J by 0 bases, with 14 bases between them. This CDR3 has 17 residues. For the CDR3, the DNA is TGTGCCAGCAGTTTAGGAGGCAGGGGTTATAGCAATCAGCCCCAGCATTTT. Protein product: CASSLGGRGYSNQPQHF.

This chain joins TRBV9 and TRBJ2-7; 7 nucleotides agree with TRBD2. CDR1 and CDR2 from the germline V gene are SGDLS and YYNGEE. CDR3 length: 14 amino acids. The V segment lost 0 bases and the J segment 7 bases; nucleotides outside the gene matches: 7. CDR3 nucleotide sequence: TGTGCCAGCAGCGTAGGTGGAAGAGCGGGAGAGCAGTACTTC. Translated: CASSVGGRAGEQYF.

Concerning this clone: Other DNA sequences of this sample code for an identical CDR3. The chain combines TRBV11-2 with TRBJ1-4; TRBD1 might be the D (5 bases). The CDR3 spans 18 residues. Germline CDR1 and CDR2: SGHAT and FQNNGV. Trimming cost V 1 base and J 0 bases, with 15 bases left between them. CDR3 residues: CASSLGYGARATNEKLFF. The CDR3 DNA reads as TGTGCCAGCAGCTTAGGTTATGGGGCTAGGGCAACTAATGAAAAACTGTTTTTT.

This clone was seen once. This chain uses TRBV28 with TRBJ2-5; 7 bases line up with TRBD1. J lost 4 bases, V lost 6 bases, and 2 bases had no gene match. Germline lookup yields CDR1 MDHEN and CDR2 SYDVKM. The CDR3 spans 12 residues. CDR3 nucleotide sequence: TGTGCCAGCAGATACAGGGGAGAGACCCAGTACTTC. Encoded protein: CASRYRGETQYF.

The rearrangement joins TRBV28 to TRBJ1-4, with TRBD1 as a possible D gene (5 bases). CDR1 and CDR2 (germline): MDHEN, SYDVKM. V lost 3 bases to trimming and J lost 6 bases, with 11 bases between them. The CDR3 is 14 amino acids. The CDR3 here is CASSFQGGYEKLFF. The CDR3 region has the DNA TGTGCCAGCAGTTTTCAGGGAGGTTATGAAAAACTGTTTTTT.

This clone is a singleton in its sample. The rearrangement uses TRBV4-1 and TRBJ1-5; D not resolved. The CDR3 loop spans 14 amino acids. Trimming shortened V by 3 bases and J by 7 bases, and 13 bases separated the two germline ends. Per germline, CDR1 MGHRA and CDR2 YSYEKL. CDR3: CASSQDPVRQPQHF. The CDR3 DNA sequence: TGCGCCAGCAGCCAGGATCCTGTGAGGCAGCCCCAGCATTTT.

The rearrangement uses TRBV18 and TRBJ1-3; maybe TRBD1 (6 bases). The CDR3 extends over 16 amino acids. Per the germline V gene, CDR1 is KGHSH and CDR2 is LQKENI. V was shortened by 6 bases and J by 1 base, with 16 bases between the two germline ends. For the CDR3, the DNA is TGTGCCAGCTCCCCGACGGGGGGCAGATCTGGAAACACCATATATTTT. It is translated as CASSPTGGRSGNTIYF.

The chain carries TRBV11-2 and TRBJ2-7, with 7 nucleotides matching TRBD2. Germline CDR1 is SGHAT and CDR2 is FQNNGV. The junction had 8 bases not matched to a gene; V was cut back by 5 bases and J by 4 bases. The CDR3 consists of 14 residues. The CDR3 DNA sequence: TGTGCCAGCAGCCTAGGGGCGGGAGAGTACGAGCAGTACTTC. Translation: CASSLGAGEYEQYF.

This chain joins TRBV18 and TRBJ2-5; 8 bases map to TRBD2. Matching the DNA end better, TRBJ2-7 makes the J call doubtful. Germline CDR1 reads KGHSH; CDR2 reads LQKENI. This CDR3 spans 15 amino acids. The CDR3 sequence: CASSPWGLGPYEQYF. The CDR3 bases are TGTGCCAGCTCACCGTGGGGACTAGGTCCCTACGAGCAGTACTTC.